The 21 T cell receptor beta chains reported below all come from one sample, sequenced in a study of metastatic and nonmetastatic thyroid tumors. All patients were treatment-naive before thyroid surgery. TCRdb re-called the PCR reads via MiXCR. This sample has around 20,000 clones, with about a quarter found just once. The sample taken for sequencing was blood. These receptors were collected from a female donor with papillary thyroid cancer or a benign thyroid nodule (not recorded which). Some clones in this sample may be carry-over from other donors' samples.

This clone was seen more than once but under ten times. The V and J genes are TRBV4-2 and TRBJ2-5; the D gene is possibly TRBD2 (6 bases). V was pared by 0 bases and J by 5 bases, with 19 bases between. Germline CDR1 LGHNA, CDR2 YNFKEQ. The CDR3 is made up of 17 amino acids. The CDR3 spells CASSQDPHSEGGETQYF. In nucleotides, the CDR3 is TGTGCCAGCAGCCAAGACCCACACTCGGAGGGCGGGGAGACCCAGTACTTC.

In this sample, this clone turned up a few times. A single base separates this from a much larger clone, so it may be a read error. The rearrangement uses TRBV7-6 and TRBJ2-1, with D hard to call. CDR3 length: 11 residues. Trimming took 3 bases from V and 6 from J, leaving 3 bases between them. Per the germline V gene, CDR1 is SGHVS and CDR2 is FNYEAQ. The CDR3: CASSFVNEQFF. CDR3 in DNA: TGTGCCAGCAGCTTCGTCAATGAGCAGTTCTTC.

This chain links TRBV28 with TRBJ1-2, with unresolved D. The CDR3 length is 14 residues. CDR1 is MDHEN and CDR2 is SYDVKM in the germline V gene. Trimming shortened V by 2 bases and J by 4 bases, and 11 bases separated the two germline ends. The CDR3 spells CASSLGGVSYGYTF. The CDR3 nucleotides are TGTGCCAGCAGTTTAGGTGGAGTATCCTATGGCTACACCTTC.

The chain employs TRBV11-2 and TRBJ1-5; possible D gene TRBD1, 5 bases. The CDR3 has 16 residues. In germline, CDR1 is SGHAT, CDR2 FQNNGV. The germline V and J ends were trimmed by 1 base and 1 base, with 11 bases remaining between them. As DNA, the CDR3 is TGTGCCAGCAGCTTAGGTGGGGACCCAAGCAATCAGCCCCAGCATTTT. As protein: CASSLGGDPSNQPQHF.

This clone was seen ten or more times. J is TRBJ2-7 and V is TRBV3-1; maybe TRBD1 (5 bases). The V end was cut by 1 base, the J end by 12 bases, with 22 bases between. CDR3 length: 15 residues. Germline CDR1 and CDR2: LGHDT and YNNKEL (reference sequence). The CDR3 coding sequence is TGTGCCAGCAGCCAAGGTTCCAGGGATCGTCAAAGGCGGTACTTC. Its protein product is CASSQGSRDRQRRYF.

This clone was picked up many times. The chain recombines TRBV4-2 with TRBJ1-5; TRBD1 is a possible D gene (5 bases). CDR1 LGHNA and CDR2 YNFKEQ come from the germline V gene. This CDR3 is built from 12 residues. V lost 0 bases to trimming and J lost 9 bases, with 6 bases between them. The CDR3 spells CASSQERGPQHF. CDR3 bases: TGTGCCAGCAGCCAAGAGAGGGGGCCCCAGCATTTT.

V and J are TRBV20-1 and TRBJ2-1; 11 nucleotides line up with TRBD2. Germline V gene sequence: CDR1 DFQATT, CDR2 SNEGSKA (reference sequence). The CDR3 has 16 residues. After removal of 1 base from V and 5 bases from J, the junction contained 7 bases not matched to a gene. The CDR3, as DNA: TGCAGTGCTAGAGTTATAGCGGGAGGGAGGCACAATGAGCAGTTCTTC. The encoded protein is CSARVIAGGRHNEQFF.

This clone showed up many times. The sample carries other DNA sequences with the same CDR3. The J gene is TRBJ1-1, the V gene TRBV20-1; no definite D call. CDR3 length: 12 residues. Per the germline V gene, CDR1 is DFQATT and CDR2 is SNEGSKA (reference sequence). V shed 1 base and J shed 2 bases, with 5 bases lying between them. In DNA, the CDR3 is TGCAGTGCTAGAGCCCTTAACACTGAAGCTTTCTTT. Residues: CSARALNTEAFF.

This clone was observed a single time. V is TRBV7-2 and J is TRBJ1-2, with D unresolved. CDR3 size: 15 residues. The V end lost 1 base, the J end lost 4 bases, and 13 bases lay between the germline ends. From germline, CDR1 is SGHTA and CDR2 FQGNSA. The CDR3 DNA reads TGTGCCAGCAGCTTAGAGTCCCACAGAAGCTATGGCTACACCTTC. It yields the protein CASSLESHRSYGYTF.

This clone was seen more than once but under ten times. The CDR3 DNA sequence: TGTGCCAGCAGCGACTCGACAGGTTTCGATCAGCCCCAGCATTTT. As protein: CASSDSTGFDQPQHF. V usage is TRBV28 and J usage is TRBJ1-5; D is perhaps TRBD1 (6 bases). V was clipped by 6 bases and J by 5 bases, with 17 bases between them. The CDR3 runs to 15 residues. Per the germline V gene, CDR1 is MDHEN and CDR2 is SYDVKM.

J is TRBJ2-7 and V is TRBV6-1; 14 bases line up with TRBD2. Trimming took 6 bases from V and 5 from J; bases not matched to a gene: 6. Germline-derived CDR1 and CDR2 are MNHNS and SASEGT. The CDR3 consists of 15 residues. CDR3 residues: CASSRTSGGHDEQYF. The DNA of the CDR3 is TGTGCCAGCAGCAGGACTAGCGGGGGGCATGACGAGCAGTACTTC.

By share of the sample, this clone is medium-sized. CDR3 sequence (DNA): TGTGCCAGCAGCCAGGGGTACTCGGCAAATGAGCAGTTCTTC. Residues: CASSQGYSANEQFF. V gene TRBV11-1 combines with J gene TRBJ2-1, with D perhaps matching TRBD1 (6 bases). Trimming took 5 bases from V and 7 from J, leaving 15 bases between them. The CDR3 consists of 14 residues. CDR1 is SGHAT, CDR2 FQDESV, per germline (reference sequence).

This clone was found a few times. The chain links TRBV6-5 to TRBJ2-1; perhaps TRBD1 as D (6 bases). From germline, CDR1 is MNHEY and CDR2 SVGAGI. The CDR3 spans 14 residues. Trimming pared 2 bases from V and 4 bases from J, leaving 9 bases between. The CDR3 DNA reads as TGTGCCAGCAGTTACGATCAGGGGTACAATGAGCAGTTCTTC. Translating gives CASSYDQGYNEQFF.

As to this clone: The same CDR3 also results from other DNA sequences found in this sample. This chain joins TRBV11-3 and TRBJ2-7; TRBD1 agrees at 7 bases. The CDR3 is 15 residues long. V was clipped by 0 bases and J by 1 base; unmatched bases: 3. Germline values: CDR1 SGHNT, CDR2 YENEEA. CDR3 in DNA: TGTGCCAGCAGCTTAGAGGGGACAGAGTCCTACGAGCAGTACTTC. Residues: CASSLEGTESYEQYF.

This clone was seen at least ten times. The same CDR3 can be traced to other DNA sequences in this sample. V usage is TRBV20-1 and J usage is TRBJ2-7; 9 bases are shared with TRBD2. V dropped 6 bases and J dropped 5; count of bases not matched to a gene: 14. Germline V gene lookup returns CDR1 DFQATT and CDR2 SNEGSKA (reference sequence). The CDR3 extends over 15 amino acids. The CDR3 nucleotides are TGCAGTGCCAAAGAGGGCGCGGGAGGGCGGGACGAGCAGTACTTC. Translating gives CSAKEGAGGRDEQYF.

The chain has TRBV9 and TRBJ2-2, with TRBD1 as a possible D gene (6 bases). The CDR3 has 14 residues. The V gene's germline CDR1 is SGDLS and CDR2 YYNGEE. V was trimmed by 1 base and J by 6 bases, leaving 10 bases between them. The CDR3 DNA reads as TGTGCCAGCAGCGTACAGGGGAGTGCCGGGGAGCTGTTTTTT. Translating gives CASSVQGSAGELFF.

The chain couples TRBV6-1 to TRBJ1-6; D not certain. CDR3 length equals 14 residues. CDR1 and CDR2 (germline): MNHNS, SASEGT. Trimming shortened V by 7 bases and J by 0 bases, and 7 bases separated the two germline ends. CDR3 sequence reads: CASKGASYNSPLHF. In DNA form, the CDR3 reads TGTGCCAGCAAGGGAGCCTCCTATAATTCACCCCTCCACTTT.

This clone was detected many times. The chain recombines TRBV2 with TRBJ2-1; D might be TRBD1 (5 bases). Germline V gives CDR1 SNHLY, CDR2 FYNNEI. Trimming stripped 6 bases from V and 2 bases from J, with 14 bases between. The CDR3 spans 15 residues. The CDR3 region has the DNA TGTGCCAGCAGGCCGAGGACACCTACCTACAATGAGCAGTTCTTC. It is translated as CASRPRTPTYNEQFF.

This clone has at least ten counts. The chain joins TRBV7-2 to TRBJ1-6; TRBD1 agrees at 8 bases. The ends lost 1 base at V and 8 bases at J; junction bases unmatched: 13. Germline assignment: CDR1 SGHTA and CDR2 FQGNSA. The CDR3 has 18 residues. This chain's CDR3 is CASSLGPSGQGAYSPLHF. CDR3 coding DNA: TGTGCCAGCAGCTTAGGACCTTCGGGGCAGGGGGCGTATTCACCCCTCCACTTT.

Concerning this clone itself: This could be a read error, since a much larger clone is one nucleotide away. The chain is built from TRBV4-2 and TRBJ2-2; D possibly matches TRBD1 or TRBD2 (5 bases each). Germline V gives CDR1 LGHNA, CDR2 YNFKEQ. CDR3 size: 16 residues. V was cut by 1 base and J by 10 bases, with 19 bases left in between. CDR3 sequence (DNA): TGTGCCAGCAGCCAAGGGACACCGACTACAGGTGTGGAGCTGTTTTTT. Protein product: CASSQGTPTTGVELFF.

This clone was detected a few times. The chain carries TRBV10-1 and TRBJ2-1, with 7 nucleotides matching TRBD2. The ends lost 3 bases at V and 9 bases at J; junction bases unmatched: 8. Per the germline V gene, CDR1 is WNHNN and CDR2 is SYGVQD (reference sequence). The length of the CDR3 is 14 residues. CDR3 sequence reads: CASSDGGSNSEQFF. The CDR3 DNA sequence: TGCGCCAGCAGTGATGGCGGGAGTAATAGTGAGCAGTTCTTC.